The 9 T cell receptor beta chains reported below all come from one sample, sequenced in a study of shared clonotypes between healthy human individuals. TCRdb keeps only in-frame clones here, not all; method: immunoSEQ multiplex PCR. Of about 470,000 clones listed, about 85% are singletons. The sample comprised PBMCs. The receptors were sampled from a woman aged 40 to 49 in good health. Some clones in this sample may be carry-over from other donors' samples.

This chain connects TRBV10-2 to TRBJ2-7, with a weak D call TRBD1 (5 bases). This CDR3 has 15 residues. Germline V gene data show CDR1 as WSHSY and CDR2 as SAAADI. The V gene lost 4 bases and the J gene lost 3 bases, with 16 bases spanning the gap. The CDR3 DNA sequence: TGCGCCAGCAGTGTCGTGGGCAGGGTAGGCTACGAGCAGTACTTC. This gives the protein CASSVVGRVGYEQYF.

The chain employs TRBV19 and TRBJ2-7, with D perhaps TRBD1 (6 bases). The germline gives CDR1 LNHDA, CDR2 SQIVND (reference sequence). The CDR3 runs to 17 residues. V was pared by 4 bases and J by 6 bases, with 25 bases between. CDR3 sequence: CASSTSGFRQGSSEQYF. CDR3 in DNA: TGTGCCAGTAGTACCTCAGGGTTTCGGCAGGGGAGTTCCGAGCAGTACTTC.

The V call is TRBV28, the J call TRBJ2-1; D is perhaps TRBD2 (6 bases). V lost 5 bases, J lost 0 bases, and 26 bases lay in between. Germline-derived CDR1 and CDR2 are MDHEN and SYDVKM. The CDR3 is made up of 20 amino acids. For the CDR3, the DNA is TGTGCCAGCAGTCCGACCCTCGCGTCCGGGAGAGCGAGCTCCTACAATGAGCAGTTCTTC. It specifies CASSPTLASGRASSYNEQFF.

The CDR3, as DNA: TGTGCCAGCAGACTTTCTACAGGGAACGTGGGCACTGAAGCTTTCTTT. This translates into CASRLSTGNVGTEAFF. The chain couples TRBV13 to TRBJ1-1, with D possibly being TRBD1 (6 bases). V lost 6 bases, J lost 4 bases, and 21 bases lay in between. CDR1 is PRHDT, CDR2 FYEKMQ, per germline (reference sequence). CDR3 length: 16 amino acids.

This chain joins TRBV7-6 and TRBJ2-5; maybe TRBD2 (6 bases). This CDR3 contains 13 residues. The V gene's germline CDR1 is SGHVS and CDR2 FNYEAQ. V lost 5 bases, J lost 4 bases, and 11 bases lay in between. CDR3 sequence: CASSPAGLETQYF. CDR3 DNA: TGTGCCAGCAGCCCGGCGGGGCTAGAGACCCAGTACTTC.

This chain joins TRBV30 and TRBJ2-1; a weak D match, TRBD2 (6 bases). Trimming took off 2 bases at V and 9 bases at J, with 11 bases between the two ends. The CDR3 sequence is 12 residues long. The V gene's germline CDR1 is GTSNPN and CDR2 SVGIG (reference sequence). The chain's CDR3 is CAWSRENVEQFF. For the CDR3, the DNA is TGTGCCTGGAGTCGGGAGAACGTTGAGCAGTTCTTC.

The chain is built from TRBV28 and TRBJ1-5; a possible D gene is TRBD1 (6 bases). Trimming removed 3 bases at V and 3 bases at J, with 9 bases between. Germline loops: CDR1 MDHEN, CDR2 SYDVKM. The CDR3 totals 14 residues. For the CDR3, the DNA is TGTGCCAGCAGTTTCGGGGGCCTCAATCAGCCCCAGCATTTT. This translates into CASSFGGLNQPQHF.

The chain is built from TRBV7-9 and TRBJ2-1, with 7 bases identical to TRBD2. Germline loops: CDR1 SEHNR, CDR2 FQNEAQ (reference sequence). Germline trimming cut 4 bases from V and 7 bases from J; bases unmatched to any gene: 10. The CDR3 is 15 residues long. The CDR3 bases are TGTGCCAGCAGCTCGGGACTATTAGGTGAAAATGAGCAGTTCTTC. It codes for CASSSGLLGENEQFF.

This rearrangement joins TRBV25-1 to TRBJ1-4, with D possibly matching TRBD1 (6 bases). This CDR3 contains 15 residues. The germline V gene has CDR1 MGHDK and CDR2 SYGVNS. The V end lost 5 bases, the J end lost 6 bases, and 16 bases lay between the germline ends. CDR3 nucleotides: TGTGCCAGCAGTCCCACAACAGGGTGGGATGAAAAACTGTTTTTT. Amino acid sequence: CASSPTTGWDEKLFF. Complete variable domain (other parts from reference TRBV25-1 and TRBJ1-4): EADIYQTPRYLVIGTGKKITLECSQTMGHDKMYWYQQDPGMELHLIHYSYGVNSTEKGDLSSESTVSRIRTEHFPLTLESARPSHTSQYLCASSPTTGWDEKLFFGSGTQLSVL.